The T cell receptor (beta chain) under discussion was sequenced for a study of siplizumab effects on memory and regulatory T cells. V shed 7 bases and J 1 base; nucleotides not matched to a gene: 7. This CDR3 region has 14 residues. The V gene's germline CDR1 is MNHEY and CDR2 SVGAGI. To note about this clone: Its antigen is currently unknown.

Every sample had roughly 100,000 of its TCR templates assayed. Sequencing used immunoSEQ multiplex PCR; TCRdb keeps in-frame clones, though not all of them. The repertoire holds tens of thousands of clones, with less than 98% as singletons. Study-wide findings and caveats: Unstimulated subsets were the mapping target of only a minor fraction of alloreactive clones.

Source material: naive CD4+ T cells sorted from blood. The TCR was taken from a human donor in good health. V usage is TRBV6-5 and J usage is TRBJ2-7; 7 positions match TRBD2. The CDR3 region has the DNA TGTGCCAGCACCCCATTAGCGGGTTCCTACGAGCAGTACTTC. As protein: CASTPLAGSYEQYF.